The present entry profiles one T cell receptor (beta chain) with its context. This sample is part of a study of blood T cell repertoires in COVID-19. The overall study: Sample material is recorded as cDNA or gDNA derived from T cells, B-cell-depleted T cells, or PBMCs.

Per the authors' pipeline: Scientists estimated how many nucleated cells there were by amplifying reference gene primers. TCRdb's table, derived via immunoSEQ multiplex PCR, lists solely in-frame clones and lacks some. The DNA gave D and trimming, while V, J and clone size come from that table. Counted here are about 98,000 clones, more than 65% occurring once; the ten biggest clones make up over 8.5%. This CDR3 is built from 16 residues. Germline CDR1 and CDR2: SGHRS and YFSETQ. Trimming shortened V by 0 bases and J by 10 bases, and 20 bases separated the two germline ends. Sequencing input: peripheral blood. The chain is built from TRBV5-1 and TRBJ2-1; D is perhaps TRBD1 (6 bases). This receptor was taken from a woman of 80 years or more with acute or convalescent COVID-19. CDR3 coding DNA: TGCGCCAGCAGCTTGGCGGGACACGGGTTTTCACCGGAGCAGTTCTTC. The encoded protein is CASSLAGHGFSPEQFF. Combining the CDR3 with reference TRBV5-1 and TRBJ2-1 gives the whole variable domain KAGVTQTPRYLIKTRGQQVTLSCSPISGHRSVSWYQQTPGQGLQFLFEYFSETQRNKGNFPGRFSGRQFSNSRSEMNVSTLELGDSALYLCASSLAGHGFSPEQFFGPGTRLTVL.